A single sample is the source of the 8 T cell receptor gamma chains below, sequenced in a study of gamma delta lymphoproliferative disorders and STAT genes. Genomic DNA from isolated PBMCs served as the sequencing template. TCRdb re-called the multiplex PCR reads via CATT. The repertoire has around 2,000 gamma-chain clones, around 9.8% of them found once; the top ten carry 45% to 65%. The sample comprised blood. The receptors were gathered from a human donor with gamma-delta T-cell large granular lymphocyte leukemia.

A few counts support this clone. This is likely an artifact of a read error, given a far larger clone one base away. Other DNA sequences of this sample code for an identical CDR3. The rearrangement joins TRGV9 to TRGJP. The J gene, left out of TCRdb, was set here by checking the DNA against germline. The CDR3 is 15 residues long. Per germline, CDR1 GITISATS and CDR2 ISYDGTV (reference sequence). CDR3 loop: CALWEEELGKKIKVF. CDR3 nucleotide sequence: TGTGCCTTGTGGGAGGAAGAGCTGGGCAAAAAAATCAAGGTATTT.

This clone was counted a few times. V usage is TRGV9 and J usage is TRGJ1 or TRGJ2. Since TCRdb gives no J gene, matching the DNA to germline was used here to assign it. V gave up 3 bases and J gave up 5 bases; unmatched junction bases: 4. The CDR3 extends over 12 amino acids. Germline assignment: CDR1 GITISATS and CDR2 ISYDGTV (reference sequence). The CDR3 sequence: CALWERDYKKLF. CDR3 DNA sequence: TGTGCCTTGTGGGAGAGGGATTATAAGAAACTCTTT.

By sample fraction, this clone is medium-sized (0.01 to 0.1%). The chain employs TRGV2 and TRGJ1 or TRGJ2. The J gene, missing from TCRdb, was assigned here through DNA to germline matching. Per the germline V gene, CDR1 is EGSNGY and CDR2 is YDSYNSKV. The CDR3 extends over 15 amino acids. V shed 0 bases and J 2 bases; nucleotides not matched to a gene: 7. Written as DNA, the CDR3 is TGTGCCACCTGGGACGGGGCGTCCGATTATTATAAGAAACTCTTT. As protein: CATWDGASDYYKKLF.

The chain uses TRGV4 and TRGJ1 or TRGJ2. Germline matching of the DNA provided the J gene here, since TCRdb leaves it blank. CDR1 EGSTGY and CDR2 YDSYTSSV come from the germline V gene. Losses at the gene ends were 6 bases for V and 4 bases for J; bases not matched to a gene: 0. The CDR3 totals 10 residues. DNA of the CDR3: TGTGCCACCTGGTATTATAAGAAACTCTTT. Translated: CATWYYKKLF.

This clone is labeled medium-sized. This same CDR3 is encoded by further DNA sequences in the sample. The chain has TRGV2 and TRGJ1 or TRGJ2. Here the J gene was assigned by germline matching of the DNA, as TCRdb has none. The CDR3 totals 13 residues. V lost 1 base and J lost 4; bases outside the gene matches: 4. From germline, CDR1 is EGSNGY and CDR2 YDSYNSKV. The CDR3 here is CATWDGQYYKKLF. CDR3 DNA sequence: TGTGCCACCTGGGACGGCCAATATTATAAGAAACTCTTT.

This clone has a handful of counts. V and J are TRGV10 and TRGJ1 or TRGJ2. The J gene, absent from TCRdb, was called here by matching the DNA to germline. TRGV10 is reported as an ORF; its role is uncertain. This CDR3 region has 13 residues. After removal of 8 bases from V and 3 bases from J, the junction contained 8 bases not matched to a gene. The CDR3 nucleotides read TGTGCTGCGTGGGGCCACACTTATTATAAGAAACTCTTT. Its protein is CAAWGHTYYKKLF.

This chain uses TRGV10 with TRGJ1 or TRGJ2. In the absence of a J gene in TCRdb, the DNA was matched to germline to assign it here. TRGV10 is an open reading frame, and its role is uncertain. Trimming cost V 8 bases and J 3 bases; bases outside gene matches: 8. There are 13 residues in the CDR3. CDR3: CAAWDYAYYKKLF. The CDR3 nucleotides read TGTGCTGCGTGGGATTATGCTTATTATAAGAAACTCTTT.

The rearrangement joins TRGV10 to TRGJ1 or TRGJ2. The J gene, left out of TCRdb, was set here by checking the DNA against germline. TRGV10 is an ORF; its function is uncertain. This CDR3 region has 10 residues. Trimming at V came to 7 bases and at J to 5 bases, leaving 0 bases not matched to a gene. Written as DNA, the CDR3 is TGTGCTGCGTGGTATTATAAGAAACTCTTT. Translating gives CAAWYYKKLF.